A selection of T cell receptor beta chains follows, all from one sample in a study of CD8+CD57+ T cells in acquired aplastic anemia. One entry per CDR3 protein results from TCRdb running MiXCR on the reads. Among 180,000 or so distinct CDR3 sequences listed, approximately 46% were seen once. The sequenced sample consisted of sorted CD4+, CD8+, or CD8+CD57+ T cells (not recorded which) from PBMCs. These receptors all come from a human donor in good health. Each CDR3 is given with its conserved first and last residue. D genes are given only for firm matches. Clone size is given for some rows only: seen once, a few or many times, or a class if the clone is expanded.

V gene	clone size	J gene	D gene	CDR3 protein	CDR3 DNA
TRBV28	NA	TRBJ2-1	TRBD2	CASSPTRLATSGRHNEQFF	TGTGCCAGCAGTCCCACCAGACTCGCGACTAGCGGGAGACACAATGAGCAGTTCTTC
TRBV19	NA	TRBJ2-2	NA	CASSISHLGELFF	TGTGCCAGTAGTATTTCGCATTTAGGGGAGCTGTTTTTT
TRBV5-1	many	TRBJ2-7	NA	CASSLGAGPYEQYF	TGCGCCAGCAGCTTGGGGGCAGGGCCCTACGAGCAGTACTTC
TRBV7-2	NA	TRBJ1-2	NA	CASSPDSNYGYTF	TGTGCCAGCAGCCCCGACAGTAACTATGGCTACACCTTC
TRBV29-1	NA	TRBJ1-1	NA	CSVEGVMNTEAFF	TGCAGCGTTGAGGGAGTCATGAACACTGAAGCTTTCTTT
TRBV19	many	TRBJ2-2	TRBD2	CASRPGGGSGRSTGELFF	TGTGCCAGTAGACCAGGGGGTGGTAGCGGGAGATCCACCGGGGAGCTGTTTTTT
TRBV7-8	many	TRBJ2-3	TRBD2	CASSAGASNTQYF	TGTGCCTCATCAGCGGGAGCTTCGAATACGCAGTATTTT
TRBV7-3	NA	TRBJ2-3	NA	CASRLQGGSQYF	TGTGCCAGCAGGTTACAGGGAGGATCGCAGTATTTT
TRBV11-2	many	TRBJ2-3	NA	CASSSHLAFRTDTQYF	TGTGCCAGCAGCTCCCATCTAGCTTTTCGCACAGATACGCAGTATTTT
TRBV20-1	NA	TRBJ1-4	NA	CSAPRGANEKLFF	TGCAGTGCTCCAAGGGGAGCTAATGAAAAACTGTTTTTT
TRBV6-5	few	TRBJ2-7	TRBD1	CASSSVLTRDRSYEQYF	TGTGCCAGCAGTTCCGTGCTAACCCGGGACAGGTCCTACGAGCAGTACTTC
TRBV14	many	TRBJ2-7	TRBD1	CASSLGQLSYEQYF	TGTGCCAGCAGCCTGGGACAGTTATCCTACGAGCAGTACTTC
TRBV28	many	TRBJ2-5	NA	CASSPTHTTRGGTQYF	TGTGCCAGCAGTCCCACTCACACGACACGAGGGGGGACCCAGTACTTC
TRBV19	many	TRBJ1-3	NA	CASSMAATGSGNTIYF	TGTGCCAGTAGTATGGCTGCAACAGGGTCTGGAAACACCATATATTTT
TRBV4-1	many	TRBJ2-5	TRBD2	CASSQDFGSGEETQYF	TGCGCCAGCAGCCAAGATTTTGGTAGCGGGGAAGAGACCCAGTACTTC
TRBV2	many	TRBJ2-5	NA	CASSEGGFETQYF	TGTGCCAGCAGTGAGGGAGGCTTTGAGACCCAGTACTTC
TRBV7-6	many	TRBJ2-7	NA	CASSLGGGAEQYF	TGTGCCAGCAGCTTAGGAGGGGGTGCCGAGCAGTACTTC
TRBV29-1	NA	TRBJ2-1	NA	CSVFGGNEQFF	TGCAGCGTCTTTGGGGGGAATGAGCAGTTCTTC
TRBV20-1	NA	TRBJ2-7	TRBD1	CSARETGTGYYEQYF	TGCAGTGCTAGAGAAACGGGGACAGGGTACTACGAGCAGTACTTC
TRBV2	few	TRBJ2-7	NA	CASIRGDLSYEQYF	TGTGCCAGCATCCGCGGGGACCTCTCCTACGAGCAGTACTTC
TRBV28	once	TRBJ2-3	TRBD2	CASSLGLAGVFGDTQYF	TGTGCCAGCAGTTTGGGACTAGCGGGAGTGTTCGGAGATACGCAGTATTTT
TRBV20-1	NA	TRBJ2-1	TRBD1	CSAPQGETYNEQFF	TGCAGTGCTCCACAGGGGGAAACCTACAATGAGCAGTTCTTC
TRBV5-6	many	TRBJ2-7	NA	CASSLLGVGNEQYF	TGTGCCAGCAGCTTGTTGGGGGTCGGCAACGAGCAGTACTTC
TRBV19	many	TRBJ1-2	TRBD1	CASSMTGSGGYGYTF	TGTGCCAGTAGTATGACAGGGAGCGGAGGCTATGGCTACACCTTC
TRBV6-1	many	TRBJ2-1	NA	CASRPLASSYNEQFF	TGTGCCAGCAGACCACTAGCCTCGAGCTACAATGAGCAGTTCTTC
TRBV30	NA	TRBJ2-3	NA	CAWSSGGGTDTQYF	TGTGCCTGGAGTTCGGGTGGGGGCACAGATACGCAGTATTTT
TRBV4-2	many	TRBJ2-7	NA	CASSQVERPYEQYF	TGTGCCAGCAGCCAAGTAGAGCGGCCCTACGAGCAGTACTTC
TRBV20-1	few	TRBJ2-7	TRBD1	CSAPSTGTNEQYF	TGCAGTGCACCCTCGACAGGGACAAACGAGCAGTACTTC
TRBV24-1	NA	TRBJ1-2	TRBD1	CATSPDRAGYTF	TGTGCCACCAGTCCGGACAGGGCGGGTTACACCTTC
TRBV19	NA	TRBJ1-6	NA	CASSVTQDSPLHF	TGTGCCAGTAGTGTAACTCAGGATTCACCCCTCCACTTT
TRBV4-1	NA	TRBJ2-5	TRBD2	CASSQGIAGSQETQYF	TGCGCCAGCAGCCAGGGCATAGCGGGGAGCCAAGAGACCCAGTACTTC
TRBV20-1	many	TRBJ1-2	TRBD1	CSARALGSFTGAGYGYTF	TGCAGTGCTAGAGCCCTTGGGTCATTCACAGGGGCGGGATATGGCTACACCTTC
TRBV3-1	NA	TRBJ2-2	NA	CASSQVLGSGELLF	TGTGCCAGCAGCCAAGTATTGGGGTCCGGGGAGCTGCTTTTT
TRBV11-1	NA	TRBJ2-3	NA	CASSSVTGTEDTQYF	TGTGCCAGCAGTTCCGTTACCGGGACGGAAGATACGCAGTATTTT
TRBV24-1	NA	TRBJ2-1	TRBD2	CATSGGREGHNEQFF	TGTGCCACCAGTGGGGGCCGGGAGGGGCACAATGAGCAGTTCTTC
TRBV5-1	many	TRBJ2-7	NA	CATKKQVGSYEQYF	TGCGCCACCAAAAAACAGGTGGGCTCCTACGAGCAGTACTTC
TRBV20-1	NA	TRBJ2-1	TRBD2	CSAREGSSGSNEQFF	TGCAGTGCTAGAGAGGGGTCTAGCGGGAGCAATGAGCAGTTCTTC
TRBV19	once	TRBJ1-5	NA	CASSTDGVNQPQHF	TGTGCCAGTAGTACGGACGGGGTTAATCAGCCCCAGCATTTT
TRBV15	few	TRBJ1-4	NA	CATSSTRLAGEKLFF	TGTGCCACCAGCAGTACGAGGTTAGCCGGTGAAAAACTGTTTTTT
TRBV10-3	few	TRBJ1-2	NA	CAISESSEHYGYTF	TGTGCCATCAGTGAGTCGAGCGAACACTATGGCTACACCTTC
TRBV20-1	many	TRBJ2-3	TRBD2	CSASTSGRSDTQYF	TGCAGTGCTAGTACTAGCGGGAGGTCAGATACGCAGTATTTT
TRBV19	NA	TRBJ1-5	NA	CASSRREGGQPQHF	TGTGCCAGTAGTAGGCGGGAGGGAGGTCAGCCCCAGCATTTT
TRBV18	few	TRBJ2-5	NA	CASSPGPGLETQYF	TGTGCCAGCTCACCAGGTCCAGGGTTAGAGACCCAGTACTTC
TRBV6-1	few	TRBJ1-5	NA	CASRTGGFNQPQHF	TGTGCCAGCCGAACGGGGGGATTCAATCAGCCCCAGCATTTT
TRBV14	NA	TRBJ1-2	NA	CASSLVAEAYGYTF	TGTGCCAGCAGCTTGGTTGCAGAGGCCTATGGCTACACCTTC
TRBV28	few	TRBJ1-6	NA	CATSPVGSPLHF	TGTGCCACTTCCCCCGTTGGATCACCCCTCCACTTT
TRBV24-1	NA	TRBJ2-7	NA	CATSDLPRAAYEQYF	TGTGCCACCAGTGATTTGCCGAGGGCGGCCTACGAGCAGTACTTC
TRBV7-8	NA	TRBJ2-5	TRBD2	CASSPRLAGNQETQYF	TGTGCCAGCAGCCCGAGACTAGCGGGGAACCAAGAGACCCAGTACTTC
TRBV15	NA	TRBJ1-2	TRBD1	CATSNHRGQGYGYTF	TGTGCCACCAGCAATCACAGGGGGCAGGGGTATGGCTACACCTTC
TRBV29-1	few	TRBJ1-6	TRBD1	CSVVGTGGSLHF	TGCAGCGTTGTAGGGACAGGGGGCTCCCTCCACTTT
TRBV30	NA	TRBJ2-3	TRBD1	CAWSAGTGGGTDTQYF	TGTGCCTGGAGTGCCGGGACAGGGGGCGGCACAGATACGCAGTATTTT
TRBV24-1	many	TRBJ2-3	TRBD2	CATSAPLGLAGETQYF	TGTGCCACCAGCGCCCCCCTGGGACTAGCGGGAGAGACGCAGTATTTT
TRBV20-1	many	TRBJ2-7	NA	CSARGFYEQYF	TGCAGTGCTAGAGGTTTTTACGAGCAGTACTTC
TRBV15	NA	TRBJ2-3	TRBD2	CATSPGPGRAGTDTQYF	TGTGCCACCAGCCCCGGGCCTGGGAGGGCCGGCACAGATACGCAGTATTTT
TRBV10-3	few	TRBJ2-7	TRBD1	CAITAGQDYEQYF	TGTGCCATCACCGCGGGACAGGACTACGAGCAGTACTTC
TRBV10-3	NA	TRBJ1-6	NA	CAISEAGLNSPLHF	TGTGCCATCAGTGAGGCAGGGCTTAATTCACCCCTCCACTTT
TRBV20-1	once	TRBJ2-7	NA	CSANPDTAFSYEQYF	TGCAGTGCTAATCCCGACACAGCCTTCTCCTACGAGCAGTACTTC
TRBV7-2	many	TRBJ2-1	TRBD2	CASSAQAGITYNEQFF	TGTGCCAGCAGCGCGCAAGCGGGGATAACCTACAATGAGCAGTTCTTC
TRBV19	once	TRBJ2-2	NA	CASRPSAGELFF	TGTGCCAGTAGGCCTTCGGCGGGGGAGCTGTTTTTT
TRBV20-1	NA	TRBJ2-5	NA	CSVGTQYF	TGCAGTGTAGGGACCCAGTACTTC